Presented here are 5 T cell receptor beta chains from one specimen sequenced in a study of shared clonotypes between healthy human individuals. Clones were read by immunoSEQ multiplex PCR, and TCRdb kept only the in-frame ones, dropping some. Seen here are some 1.5 million clones, about 98% observed once, and the top ten hold roughly 0.4%. The sample comprised naive CD4+ T cells sorted from blood. Subset: CD45RA+ positively selected. Receptors originate from a man aged 25-40 years in good health.

This clone was seen a single time. Other DNA variants within this sample encode the same CDR3. CDR3 DNA: TGCGCCAGCAGCTCGGGACTAGCGGGGGCCTACGAGCAGTACTTC. This codes for CASSSGLAGAYEQYF. The V call is TRBV5-1, the J call TRBJ2-7; 14 nucleotides match TRBD2. J lost 2 bases, V lost 3 bases, and 1 base had no gene match. The CDR3 sequence is 15 residues long. CDR1 SGHRS and CDR2 YFSETQ come from the germline V gene.

This clone is a singleton in its sample. The chain has TRBV4-3 and TRBJ1-4; D may be TRBD1 (5 bases). This CDR3 spans 13 amino acids. The germline V gene has CDR1 LGHNA and CDR2 YSLEER. The V gene lost 1 base and the J gene lost 12 bases, with 12 bases spanning the gap. This chain's CDR3 is CASSQVLLGELFF. DNA of the CDR3: TGCGCCAGCAGCCAAGTTCTTTTGGGGGAACTGTTTTTT.

The genes are TRBV28 and TRBJ1-3, with D uncertain. CDR1 MDHEN and CDR2 SYDVKM come from the germline V gene. This CDR3 contains 15 residues. Trimming took 5 bases from V and 7 from J, leaving 18 bases between them. In DNA form, the CDR3 reads TGTGCCAGCAGTCAACGGGCCACGCTGGGTAACACCATATATTTT. It is translated as CASSQRATLGNTIYF.

The genes are TRBV5-1 and TRBJ1-1, with 7 positions matching TRBD1. CDR3 size: 16 residues. Germline loops: CDR1 SGHRS, CDR2 YFSETQ. J was trimmed by 4 bases and V by 4 bases; bases with no gene match: 13. DNA of the CDR3: TGCGCCAGCAGCATTAAAGAGGGGGCGGTGTTCACTGAAGCTTTCTTT. Translation: CASSIKEGAVFTEAFF.

This chain joins TRBV6-1 and TRBJ2-2; 8 bases fit TRBD2. This CDR3 is built from 15 residues. Germline V gene sequence: CDR1 MNHNS, CDR2 SASEGT. With 2 bases clipped from V and 4 bases from J, the junction kept 3 bases outside the gene matches. CDR3 nucleotide sequence: TGTGCCAGCAGTGAATTTACTAGCGGCACCGGGGAGCTGTTTTTT. Encoded protein: CASSEFTSGTGELFF.